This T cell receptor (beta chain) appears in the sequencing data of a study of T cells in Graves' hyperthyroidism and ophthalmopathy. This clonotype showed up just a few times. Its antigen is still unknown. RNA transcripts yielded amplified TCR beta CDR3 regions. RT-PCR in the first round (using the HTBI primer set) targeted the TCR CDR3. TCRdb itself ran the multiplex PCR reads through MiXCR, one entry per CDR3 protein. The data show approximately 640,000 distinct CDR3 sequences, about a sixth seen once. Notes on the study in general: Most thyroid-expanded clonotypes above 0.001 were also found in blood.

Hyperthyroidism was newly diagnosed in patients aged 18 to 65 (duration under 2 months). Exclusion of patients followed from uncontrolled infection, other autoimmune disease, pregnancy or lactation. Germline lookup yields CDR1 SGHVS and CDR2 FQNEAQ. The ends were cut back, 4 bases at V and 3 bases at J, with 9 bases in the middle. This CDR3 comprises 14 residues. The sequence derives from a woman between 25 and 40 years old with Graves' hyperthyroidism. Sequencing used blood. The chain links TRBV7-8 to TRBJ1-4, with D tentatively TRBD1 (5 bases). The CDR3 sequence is CASSSDMANEKLFF. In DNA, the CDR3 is TGTGCCAGCAGCTCGGACATGGCTAATGAAAAACTGTTTTTT.